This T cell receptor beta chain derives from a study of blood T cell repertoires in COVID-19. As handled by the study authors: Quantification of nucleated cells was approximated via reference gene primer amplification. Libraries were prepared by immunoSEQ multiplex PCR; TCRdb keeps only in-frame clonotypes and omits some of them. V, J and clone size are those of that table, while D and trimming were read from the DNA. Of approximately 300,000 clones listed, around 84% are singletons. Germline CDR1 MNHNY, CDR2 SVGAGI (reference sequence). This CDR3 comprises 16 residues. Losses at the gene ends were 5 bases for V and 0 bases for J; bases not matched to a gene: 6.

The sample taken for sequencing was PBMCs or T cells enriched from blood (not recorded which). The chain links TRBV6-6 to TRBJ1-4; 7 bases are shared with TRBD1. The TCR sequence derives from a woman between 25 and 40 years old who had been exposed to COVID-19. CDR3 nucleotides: TGTGCCAGCAGTCGACAGGGAAGAGCAACTAATGAAAAACTGTTTTTT. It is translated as CASSRQGRATNEKLFF.